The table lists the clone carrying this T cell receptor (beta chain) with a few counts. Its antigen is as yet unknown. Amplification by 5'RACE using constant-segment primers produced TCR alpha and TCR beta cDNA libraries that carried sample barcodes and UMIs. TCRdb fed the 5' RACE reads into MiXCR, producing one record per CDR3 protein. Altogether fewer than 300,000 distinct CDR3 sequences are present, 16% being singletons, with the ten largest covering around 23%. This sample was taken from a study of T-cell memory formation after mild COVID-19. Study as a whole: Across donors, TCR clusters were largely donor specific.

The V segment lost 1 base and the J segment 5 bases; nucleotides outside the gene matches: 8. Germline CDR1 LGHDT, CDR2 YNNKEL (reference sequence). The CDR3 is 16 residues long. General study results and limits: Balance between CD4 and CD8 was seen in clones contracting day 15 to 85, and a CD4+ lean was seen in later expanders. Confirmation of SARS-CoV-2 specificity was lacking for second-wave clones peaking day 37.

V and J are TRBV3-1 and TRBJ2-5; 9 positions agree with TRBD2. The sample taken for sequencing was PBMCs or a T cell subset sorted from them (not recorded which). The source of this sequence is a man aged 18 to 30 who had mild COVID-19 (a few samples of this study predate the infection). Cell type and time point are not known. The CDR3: CASSQGVGLAGETQYF. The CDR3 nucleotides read TGTGCCAGCAGCCAAGGGGTGGGACTAGCCGGGGAGACCCAGTACTTC.